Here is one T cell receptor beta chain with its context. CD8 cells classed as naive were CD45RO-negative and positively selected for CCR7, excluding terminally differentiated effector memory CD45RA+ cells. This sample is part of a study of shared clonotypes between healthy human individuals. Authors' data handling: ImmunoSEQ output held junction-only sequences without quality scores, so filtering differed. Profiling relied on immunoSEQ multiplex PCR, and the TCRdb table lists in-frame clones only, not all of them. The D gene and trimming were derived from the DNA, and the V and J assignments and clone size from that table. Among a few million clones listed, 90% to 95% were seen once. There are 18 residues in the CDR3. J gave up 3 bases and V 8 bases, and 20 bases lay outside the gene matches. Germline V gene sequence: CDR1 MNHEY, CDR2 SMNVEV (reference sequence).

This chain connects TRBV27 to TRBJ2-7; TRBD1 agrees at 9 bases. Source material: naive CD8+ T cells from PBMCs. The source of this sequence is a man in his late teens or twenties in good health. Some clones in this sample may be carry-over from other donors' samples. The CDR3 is CASGGDRDSLRPSYEQYF. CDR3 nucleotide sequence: TGTGCCAGCGGCGGGGACAGGGATTCTCTACGACCCAGCTACGAGCAGTACTTC.